Listed below are T cell receptor beta chains from one sample, sequenced in a study of T and B cells in COVID-19 patients. TCRdb re-derived calls from the multiplex PCR reads in MiXCR, one entry per CDR3 protein. The sample has over 10,000 distinct CDR3 sequences, about 25% seen once. Source material: blood. Every receptor here comes from a human donor who had recovered from COVID-19. The CDR3 runs from the conserved cysteine through the conserved F or W. D genes are given only for firm matches. Clone size, where shown, is once, few, many, or a class for clones that have expanded.

TGTGCCTGCTCTGTAGCGGGAGGGCCGAGCGATGAGCAGTTCTTC,CACSVAGGPSDEQFF,TRBJ2-1,medium-sized,TRBV11-1,TRBD2
TGCGCCAGCAGCGTATCCGAGACTAGAGCAGATACGCAGTATTTT,CASSVSETRADTQYF,TRBJ2-3,-,TRBV5-1,-
TGTGCCAGTAGTAGAAGCGGGGCAGTGTGGACCGGGGAGCTGTTTTTT,CASSRSGAVWTGELFF,TRBJ2-2,medium-sized,TRBV19,TRBD2
TGTGCCAGCAGCCCCGGGGACAGGCCATTAAGCTCCTACAATGAGCAGTTCTTC,CASSPGDRPLSSYNEQFF,TRBJ2-1,-,TRBV12-3/TRBV12-4,TRBD1
TGTGCTAGCAGCTTAGGGCTTGGCCAAGAGACCCAGTACTTC,CASSLGLGQETQYF,TRBJ2-5,-,TRBV7-6,-
TGTGCCAGCAGTGACGGGACTAGCGGGGATGTGGATACGCAGTATTTT,CASSDGTSGDVDTQYF,TRBJ2-3,many,TRBV6-4,TRBD2
TGCAGCGTGTCGGGACTAGCGGGGCTCACAGATACGCAGTATTTT,CSVSGLAGLTDTQYF,TRBJ2-3,medium-sized,TRBV29-1,TRBD2
TGTGCCAGTACCTCAGAGGGGGTGGCCTCTGGGGCCAACGTCCTGACTTTC,CASTSEGVASGANVLTF,TRBJ2-6,medium-sized,TRBV19,-
TGTGCCAGTAGTATAGCACAGGGCTACGAGCAGTACTTC,CASSIAQGYEQYF,TRBJ2-7,many,TRBV19,-
TGTGCCAGCAGCTTAGGGCGGGTACTCTACAATGAGCAGTTCTTC,CASSLGRVLYNEQFF,TRBJ2-1,-,TRBV11-2,-
TGCAGCGTTGAAGATCGGGGCAGGGTTAACTATGGCTACACCTTC,CSVEDRGRVNYGYTF,TRBJ1-2,medium-sized,TRBV29-1,-
TGTGCCAGCAGCTTAGGGGGCCCCTACGAGCAGTACTTC,CASSLGGPYEQYF,TRBJ2-7,-,TRBV11-1,-
TGTGCCAGCAGCTTCTCCGGGACAGAGTTCTACGAGCAGTACTTC,CASSFSGTEFYEQYF,TRBJ2-7,-,TRBV7-2,TRBD1
TGTGCCAGCAGCTGGACAGGGGCCGGGGAGCTGTTTTTT,CASSWTGAGELFF,TRBJ2-2,many,TRBV11-2,TRBD1
TGCGCCAGCAGCTTGGCCACGGGGGGGCCCAATACGCAGTATTTT,CASSLATGGPNTQYF,TRBJ2-3,-,TRBV5-1,TRBD2
TGTGCCAGCAGTGAAGCGCTTCGGGACGTCCATACGCAGTATTTT,CASSEALRDVHTQYF,TRBJ2-3,medium-sized,TRBV6-2/TRBV6-3,-
TGTGCCAGCAGCAACCCGGGACGGCCCTTGAGCAATCAGCCCCAGCATTTT,CASSNPGRPLSNQPQHF,TRBJ1-5,few,TRBV6-6,-
TGTGCCAGCAGCAGTACAGAAAACTATGGCTACACCTTC,CASSSTENYGYTF,TRBJ1-2,-,TRBV7-9,-
TGTGCCAGCAGGGGGCCCGGGGGGAGGTCACCCCTCCACTTT,CASRGPGGRSPLHF,TRBJ1-6,-,TRBV2,-
TGTGCCAGCAGCTCCCGCTCGGACAGGACCGACACAGATACGCAGTATTTT,CASSSRSDRTDTDTQYF,TRBJ2-3,-,TRBV7-9,TRBD1
TGTGCCAGCAGCACCCCCCAGCGGGGGCGAACCGGGGAGCTGTTTTTT,CASSTPQRGRTGELFF,TRBJ2-2,medium-sized,TRBV6-6,TRBD2
TGCGCCAGCAGCTTGGCGTCGTCCCGGACAGGGGCAATGAACACTGAAGCTTTCTTT,CASSLASSRTGAMNTEAFF,TRBJ1-1,-,TRBV5-1,TRBD1
TGTGCCAGCAGTTACGGACGGACGAACACTGAAGCTTTCTTT,CASSYGRTNTEAFF,TRBJ1-1,-,TRBV6-5,-
TGCAGTGCTAGCTACGTTACAGGGGCCCGTGGCATTCAGTACTTC,CSASYVTGARGIQYF,TRBJ2-4,-,TRBV20-1,TRBD1
TGTGCCAGTAGCTGGGACAGGGGGCTTGAAGAGACCCAGTACTTC,CASSWDRGLEETQYF,TRBJ2-5,medium-sized,TRBV19,TRBD1
TGTGCCAGCAGTGGAAAGGACAGGGTAACCGGGGAGCTGTTTTTT,CASSGKDRVTGELFF,TRBJ2-2,-,TRBV25-1,TRBD1
TGTGCCAGCAGCGGGGACTTACTATACAATGAGCAGTTCTTC,CASSGDLLYNEQFF,TRBJ2-1,few,TRBV6-5,-
TGTGCCAGCAGCTTGTCACAGTATGGCTACACCTTC,CASSLSQYGYTF,TRBJ1-2,few,TRBV5-4,-
TGCAGTGCCATTGGAGGGACAGGGTCCTACGAGCAGTACTTC,CSAIGGTGSYEQYF,TRBJ2-7,few,TRBV20-1,TRBD1
TGTGCTAGTGGCCCCGACAGGGGTGATCAGCCCCAGCATTTT,CASGPDRGDQPQHF,TRBJ1-5,-,TRBV12-5,TRBD1
TGTGCCAGTAGTATCTGGGCGAGAGGGGGCTCAACCGAAGCTTTCTTT,CASSIWARGGSTEAFF,TRBJ1-1,many,TRBV19,TRBD1
TGTGCCTGGATTGCCGGGTCCCAAGGCGGATGGGTAACTAATGAAAAACTGTTTTTT,CAWIAGSQGGWVTNEKLFF,TRBJ1-4,few,TRBV30,-
TGCAGTGCTAACTCAGGGGGAAGCTCCTACAATGAGCAGTTCTTC,CSANSGGSSYNEQFF,TRBJ2-1,-,TRBV20-1,TRBD1
TGTGCCAGCAGCCAGGGCACTGAAGCTTTCTTT,CASSQGTEAFF,TRBJ1-1,few,TRBV6-5,-
TGTGCCAGCAGCCAAACGGGGCTATCTGGCTACACCTTC,CASSQTGLSGYTF,TRBJ1-2,-,TRBV5-6,-
TGTGCCAGCAGCTTTGGATTCGGACTAGCGGGAAAAGAGACCCAGTACTTC,CASSFGFGLAGKETQYF,TRBJ2-5,-,TRBV11-1,TRBD2
TGTGCCAGCAGTTACGCCTCAGGGACAGGGGTCCGCACTGAAGCTTTCTTT,CASSYASGTGVRTEAFF,TRBJ1-1,-,TRBV6-2/TRBV6-3,TRBD1
TGTGCCAGCTCACCACCGACAGGGGTGGTAGAGACCCAGTACTTC,CASSPPTGVVETQYF,TRBJ2-5,-,TRBV18,TRBD1
TGTGCCAGTACCACCGACCGACAAGGGGGAGTGCAGTACTTC,CASTTDRQGGVQYF,TRBJ2-7,medium-sized,TRBV19,-
TGTGCCACCAGCGGGGCCAGCACAGATACGCAGTATTTT,CATSGASTDTQYF,TRBJ2-3,few,TRBV24-1,-
TGTGCCAGCAGTTACGCGACAGGGAGGCCCTACGAGCAGTACTTC,CASSYATGRPYEQYF,TRBJ2-7,few,TRBV6-6,-
TGTGCCAGCAGTTACGGGGGGTCCGTCATGAGTGAGCAGTTCTTC,CASSYGGSVMSEQFF,TRBJ2-1,-,TRBV27,TRBD2
TGCAGCGTTGGACCGGGACTAGCGGGCAATGAGCAGTTCTTC,CSVGPGLAGNEQFF,TRBJ2-1,-,TRBV29-1,TRBD2
TGTGCCAGCAGTGAGCGGTATAATATATTGACAGGCACAGATACGCAGTATTTT,CASSERYNILTGTDTQYF,TRBJ2-3,many,TRBV6-1,-
TGCAGTGCTAGTCACAAGCGAGAGACCCAGTACTTC,CSASHKRETQYF,TRBJ2-5,few,TRBV20-1,-
TGTGCCAGCAGCTTAAGGGTGGGGAATCAGCCCCAGCATTTT,CASSLRVGNQPQHF,TRBJ1-5,few,TRBV13,-
TGTGCCACAAACAATTCCCCTCTCTCTGGAAACACCATATATTTT,CATNNSPLSGNTIYF,TRBJ1-3,many,TRBV12-3/TRBV12-4,-
TGCGCCAGCAGCCCCTTGGGGGACACTGAAGCTTTCTTT,CASSPLGDTEAFF,TRBJ1-1,-,TRBV4-1,-
TGTGCCAGCAGCCCGGGGGGGGGGACTGGGCTAGCCAAAAACATTCAGTACTTC,CASSPGGGTGLAKNIQYF,TRBJ2-4,few,TRBV12-3/TRBV12-4,TRBD2
TGTGCCAGCACCACGACGGGAGTAACCTACGAGCAGTACTTC,CASTTTGVTYEQYF,TRBJ2-7,-,TRBV6-5,-
TGTGCCAGCTCCCCAACTTCCGGGACAGGCTACTATGGCTACACCTTC,CASSPTSGTGYYGYTF,TRBJ1-2,medium-sized,TRBV6-5,TRBD1
TGTGCCAGCAGCCCTTCGGGGATTAATCAGCCCCAGCATTTT,CASSPSGINQPQHF,TRBJ1-5,-,TRBV6-6,-
TGTGCCAGCAGCCGAAGCTCTGGGGCCAACGTCCTGACTTTC,CASSRSSGANVLTF,TRBJ2-6,many,TRBV7-2,-